One and the same sample provided the 19 T cell receptor beta chains below, sequenced in a study of metastatic and nonmetastatic thyroid tumors. Thyroid surgery had not been preceded by any treatment in any patient. TCRdb re-called the PCR reads through MiXCR. The table has fewer than 20,000 clones, around 3.8% seen once. The sequencing input was tumor tissue. The receptor set was obtained from a female donor with papillary thyroid cancer or a benign thyroid nodule (not recorded which). Some clones in this sample may be carry-over from other donors' samples.

This clone was seen repeatedly, ten times or more. The genes are TRBV6-1 and TRBJ1-2; the match to TRBD1 covers 9 bases. There are 12 residues in the CDR3. The trim removed 7 bases at V and 6 bases at J, leaving 3 bases unmatched. Germline CDR1 and CDR2: MNHNS and SASEGT. In nucleotides, the CDR3 is TGTGCCAGCACAACAGGGGGCGATGGCTACACCTTC. Protein: CASTTGGDGYTF.

As for this clone: It may be a read error: a sequence one base away is much more abundant. The chain has TRBV6-2 or TRBV6-3 and TRBJ1-1; the D gene is possibly TRBD1 (5 bases). Germline CDR1 reads MNHEY; CDR2 reads SVGEGT. CDR3 length equals 14 residues. Deletions cut 0 bases from V and 3 bases from J, with 8 bases between. The CDR3 DNA reads as TGTGCCAGCAGTTACTCGGGGCCTTACACTGAAGCTTTCTTT. This gives the protein CASSYSGPYTEAFF.

This clone was seen more than once but under ten times. The chain combines TRBV12-3 or TRBV12-4 with TRBJ2-7, with D unresolved. Deletions cut 2 bases from V and 0 bases from J, with 8 bases between. The length of the CDR3 is 14 residues. This chain's CDR3 is CASSLTGVSYEQYF. In nucleotides, the CDR3 is TGTGCCAGCAGTTTAACTGGGGTCTCCTACGAGCAGTACTTC.

This clone was recorded many times. The CDR3 loop reads CASSFGGGNTGELFF. The CDR3 nucleotides read TGTGCCAGCAGCTTCGGCGGGGGGAACACCGGGGAGCTGTTTTTT. This chain connects TRBV5-5 to TRBJ2-2, with TRBD2 matching over 7 bases. CDR1 is SGHKS, CDR2 YYEKEE, per germline (reference sequence). The CDR3 has 15 residues. The ends lost 2 bases at V and 1 base at J; junction bases unmatched: 2.

This clone was seen a handful of times. This rearrangement joins TRBV29-1 to TRBJ2-6; 7 nucleotides align to TRBD2. V was pared by 6 bases and J by 3 bases, with 5 bases of the junction left unmatched. In germline, CDR1 is SQVTM, CDR2 ANQGSEA. CDR3 length: 14 amino acids. For the CDR3, the DNA is TGCAGCGTGGGGGGGGTGGATGGGGCCAACGTCCTGACTTTC. Translation gives CSVGGVDGANVLTF.

The rearrangement uses TRBV7-9 and TRBJ2-1; perhaps TRBD1 as D (6 bases). The ends were cut back, 5 bases at V and 2 bases at J, with 13 bases in the middle. Germline V gene data show CDR1 as SEHNR and CDR2 as FQNEAQ (reference sequence). This CDR3 has 15 residues. The CDR3 DNA is TGTGCCAGCAGCCTATCAGGGGTGGCCTACAATGAGCAGTTCTTC. It yields the protein CASSLSGVAYNEQFF.

The rearrangement joins TRBV20-1 to TRBJ2-5, with 16 nucleotides matching TRBD2. J was trimmed by 5 bases and V by 2 bases; bases with no gene match: 2. The CDR3 sequence is 15 residues long. The germline V gene encodes CDR1 DFQATT and CDR2 SNEGSKA (reference sequence). The CDR3 sequence: CSARPGLAGGETQYF. For the CDR3, the DNA is TGCAGTGCTAGACCGGGACTAGCGGGAGGGGAGACCCAGTACTTC.

This chain links TRBV6-1 with TRBJ2-7; no clear D. CDR3 length: 11 amino acids. V was shortened by 0 bases and J by 4 bases, with 1 base between the two germline ends. From germline, CDR1 is MNHNS and CDR2 SASEGT. The CDR3 region is CASSEAYEQYF. The CDR3 coding sequence is TGTGCCAGCAGTGAAGCATACGAGCAGTACTTC.

The sample holds a few counts of this clone. Mismatch with germline at one junction end may stem from a read error. The chain recombines TRBV2 with TRBJ1-1, with D hard to call. The CDR3 extends over 13 amino acids. Germline CDR1 is SNHLY and CDR2 is FYNNEI. The CDR3: CASIECYSTEAFF. Here the CDR3 DNA reads TGTGCCAGCATTGAATGTTACAGCACTGAAGCTTTCTTT.

The CDR3 is CASSIDSDVYNSPLHF. The CDR3 nucleotides read TGTGCCAGTAGTATAGATTCCGACGTTTATAATTCACCCCTCCACTTT. The rearrangement uses TRBV19 and TRBJ1-6; D uncertain. Germline CDR1 and CDR2: LNHDA and SQIVND (reference sequence). V gave up 0 bases and J gave up 4 bases, with 10 bases separating them. The CDR3 is made up of 16 amino acids.

The chain carries TRBV28 and TRBJ2-7, with D possibly matching TRBD2 (7 bases). Trimming removed 5 bases from V and 6 bases from J, with 20 bases in between. Germline assignment: CDR1 MDHEN and CDR2 SYDVKM. The CDR3 totals 15 residues. Here the CDR3 DNA reads TGTGCCAGCAGTCCCCGGGGGAGGGGGTTACGCGAGCAGTACTTC. It specifies CASSPRGRGLREQYF.

The sample holds a few counts of this clone. The chain recombines TRBV2 with TRBJ2-1; the match to TRBD1 covers 8 bases. The CDR3 runs to 13 residues. Germline assignment: CDR1 SNHLY and CDR2 FYNNEI. Losses at the gene ends were 4 bases for V and 8 bases for J; bases not matched to a gene: 4. CDR3 sequence reads: CASSGTGSYEQFF. In DNA form, the CDR3 reads TGTGCCAGCAGTGGGACAGGGTCCTATGAGCAGTTCTTC.

The table lists this clone with many counts. The chain employs TRBV2 and TRBJ2-2, with a tentative D call TRBD2 (6 bases). Germline CDR1 SNHLY, CDR2 FYNNEI. Trimming removed 4 bases from V and 3 bases from J, with 15 bases in between. This CDR3 spans 16 amino acids. The CDR3 spells CASSGVGGVYTGELFF. The CDR3 coding sequence is TGTGCCAGCAGTGGGGTGGGGGGAGTTTACACCGGGGAGCTGTTTTTT.

This clone was observed a handful of times. V gene TRBV28 combines with J gene TRBJ2-7; TRBD1 matches 11 bases. The CDR3 totals 15 residues. Looked up from germline, CDR1 is MDHEN and CDR2 is SYDVKM. The trim removed 5 bases at V and 3 bases at J, leaving 6 bases unmatched. The CDR3 DNA is TGTGCCAGCAGTCCCCCGGGACAGGGGGACTACGAGCAGTACTTC. Translation: CASSPPGQGDYEQYF. The entire variable domain, with the rest obtained from reference TRBV28 and TRBJ2-7, is as follows: DVKVTQSSRYLVKRTGEKVFLECVQDMDHENMFWYRQDPGLGLRLIYFSYDVKMKEKGDIPEGYSVSREKKERFSLILESASTNQTSMYLCASSPPGQGDYEQYFGPGTRLTVT.

This clone was seen more than once but under ten times. The chain recombines TRBV12-5 with TRBJ2-7; the match to TRBD1 covers 7 bases. Per germline, CDR1 LGHNT and CDR2 FRNRAP. Germline trimming cut 6 bases from V and 2 bases from J; bases unmatched to any gene: 7. This CDR3 is built from 14 residues. CDR3 DNA: TGTGCTAGTGGCCCCGGGACAGTCACCTACGAGCAGTACTTC. This sequence encodes CASGPGTVTYEQYF.

The rearrangement links TRBV20-1 to TRBJ1-2, with D tentatively TRBD1 (6 bases). This CDR3 has 11 residues. Trimming shortened V by 0 bases and J by 13 bases, and 12 bases separated the two germline ends. Germline CDR1 reads DFQATT; CDR2 reads SNEGSKA (reference sequence). Written as DNA, the CDR3 is TGCAGTGCTAGAGACGCAGGGGCCTCCACCTTC. Its translation: CSARDAGASTF.

The chain employs TRBV2 and TRBJ2-3; 10 bases fit TRBD1. V gave up 6 bases and J gave up 0 bases; unmatched junction bases: 0. The CDR3 extends over 14 amino acids. The germline V gene encodes CDR1 SNHLY and CDR2 FYNNEI. In DNA, the CDR3 is TGTGCCAGCAGGGACAGGGGGAGCACAGATACGCAGTATTTT. It yields the protein CASRDRGSTDTQYF.

This clone occurred a few times. Compared with germline, one end of the junction differs, possibly owing to a read error. The gene calls are TRBV28 and TRBJ1-1, with D perhaps TRBD1 (5 bases). Germline assignment: CDR1 MDHEN and CDR2 SYDVKM. There are 14 residues in the CDR3. The CDR3, as DNA: TGTGCCATCCTCCGGGACTCCAAGAGTACTGAATCTTTCTTT. Amino acid sequence: CAILRDSKSTESFF.

CDR3 in DNA: TGTGCCAGCAGTTACTCGACCAGCCTTGGTGAAGCTTTCTTT. Its protein is CASSYSTSLGEAFF. The chain has TRBV6-5 and TRBJ1-1, with D unclear. Looked up from germline, CDR1 is MNHEY and CDR2 is SVGAGI. This CDR3 has 14 residues. V shed 0 bases and J shed 7 bases, with 12 bases lying between them.